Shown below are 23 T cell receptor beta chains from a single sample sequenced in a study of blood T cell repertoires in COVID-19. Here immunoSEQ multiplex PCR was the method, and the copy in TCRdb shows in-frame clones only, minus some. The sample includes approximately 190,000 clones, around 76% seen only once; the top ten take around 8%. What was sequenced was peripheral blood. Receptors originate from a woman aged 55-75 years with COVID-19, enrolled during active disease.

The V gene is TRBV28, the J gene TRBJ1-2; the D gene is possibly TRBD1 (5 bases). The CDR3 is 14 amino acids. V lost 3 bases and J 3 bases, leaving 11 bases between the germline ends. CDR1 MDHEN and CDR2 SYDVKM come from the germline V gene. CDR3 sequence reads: CASSFRGTDYGYTF. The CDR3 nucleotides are TGTGCCAGCAGTTTTAGGGGCACCGACTATGGCTACACCTTC.

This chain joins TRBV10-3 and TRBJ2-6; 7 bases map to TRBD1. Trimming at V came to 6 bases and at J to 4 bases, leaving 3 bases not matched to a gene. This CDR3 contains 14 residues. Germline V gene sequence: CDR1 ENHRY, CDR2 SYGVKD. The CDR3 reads CAISEGAGANVLTF. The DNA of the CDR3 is TGTGCCATCAGCGAGGGGGCGGGGGCCAACGTCCTGACTTTC.

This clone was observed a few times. The CDR3 loop is CASSLEGLRPLFF. CDR3 nucleotide sequence: TGTGCCAGCAGCTTAGAGGGACTGAGGCCGCTCTTCTTC. V gene TRBV7-6 combines with J gene TRBJ2-1, with a tentative D call TRBD2 (6 bases). V dropped 1 base and J dropped 16 bases, with 17 bases sitting between them. Germline V CDR1 and CDR2: SGHVS, FNYEAQ. CDR3 length: 13 amino acids.

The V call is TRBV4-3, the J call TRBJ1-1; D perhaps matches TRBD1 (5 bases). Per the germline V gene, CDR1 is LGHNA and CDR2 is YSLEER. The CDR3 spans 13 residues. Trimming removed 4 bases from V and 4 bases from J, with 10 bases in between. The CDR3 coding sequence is TGCGCCAGCAGCCGGGGCGGGGGCACTGAAGCTTTCTTT. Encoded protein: CASSRGGGTEAFF.

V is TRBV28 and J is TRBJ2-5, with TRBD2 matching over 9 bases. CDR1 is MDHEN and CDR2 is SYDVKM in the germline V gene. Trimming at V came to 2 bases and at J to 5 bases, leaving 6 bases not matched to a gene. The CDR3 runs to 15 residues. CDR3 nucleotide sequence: TGTGCCAGCAGTTTACGGGGGGCGGGGGGGGAGACCCAGTACTTC. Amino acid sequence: CASSLRGAGGETQYF.

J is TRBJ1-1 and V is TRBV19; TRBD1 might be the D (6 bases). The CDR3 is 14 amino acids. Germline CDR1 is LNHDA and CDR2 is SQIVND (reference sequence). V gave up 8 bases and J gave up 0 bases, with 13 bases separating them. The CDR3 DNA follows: TGTGCCAGTGCCAGGACAGCTATGAACACTGAAGCTTTCTTT. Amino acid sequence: CASARTAMNTEAFF.

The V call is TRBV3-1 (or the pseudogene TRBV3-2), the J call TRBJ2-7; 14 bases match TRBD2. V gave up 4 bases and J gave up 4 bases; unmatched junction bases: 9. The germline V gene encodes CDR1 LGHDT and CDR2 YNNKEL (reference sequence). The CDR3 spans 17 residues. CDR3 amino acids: CASSPGLAGALLYEQYV. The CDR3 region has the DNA TGTGCCAGCAGCCCGGGACTAGCGGGGGCCTTGCTTTACGAGCAGTACGTC.

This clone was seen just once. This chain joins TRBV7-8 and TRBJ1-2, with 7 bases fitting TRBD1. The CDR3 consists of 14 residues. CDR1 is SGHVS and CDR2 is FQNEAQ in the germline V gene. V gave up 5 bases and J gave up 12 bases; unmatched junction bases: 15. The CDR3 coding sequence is TGTGCCAGCAGCCCAACGACAGGGCCACAAATTAACACCTTC. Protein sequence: CASSPTTGPQINTF. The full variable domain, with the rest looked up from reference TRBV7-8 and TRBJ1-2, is GAGVSQSPRYKVAKRGQDVALRCDPISGHVSLFWYQQALGQGPEFLTYFQNEAQLDKSGLPSDRFFAERPEGSVSTLKIQRTQQEDSAVYLCASSPTTGPQINTFGSGTRLTVV.

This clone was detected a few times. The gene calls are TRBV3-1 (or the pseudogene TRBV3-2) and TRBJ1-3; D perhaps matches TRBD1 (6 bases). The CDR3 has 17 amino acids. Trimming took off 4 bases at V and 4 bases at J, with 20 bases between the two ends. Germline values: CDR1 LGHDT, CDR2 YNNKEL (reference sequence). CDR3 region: CASSPVARGAEGNTIYF. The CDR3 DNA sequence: TGTGCCAGCAGCCCTGTCGCCAGGGGAGCGGAGGGAAACACCATATATTTT.

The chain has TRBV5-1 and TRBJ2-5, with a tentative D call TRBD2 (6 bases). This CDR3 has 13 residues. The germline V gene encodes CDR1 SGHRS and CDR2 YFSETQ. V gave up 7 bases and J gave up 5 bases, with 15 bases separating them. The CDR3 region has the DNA TGCGCCAGCCCCCGCGGGGCTTGGGAGACCCAGTACTTC. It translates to CASPRGAWETQYF. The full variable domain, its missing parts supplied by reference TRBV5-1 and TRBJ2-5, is KAGVTQTPRYLIKTRGQQVTLSCSPISGHRSVSWYQQTPGQGLQFLFEYFSETQRNKGNFPGRFSGRQFSNSRSEMNVSTLELGDSALYLCASPRGAWETQYFGPGTRLLVL.

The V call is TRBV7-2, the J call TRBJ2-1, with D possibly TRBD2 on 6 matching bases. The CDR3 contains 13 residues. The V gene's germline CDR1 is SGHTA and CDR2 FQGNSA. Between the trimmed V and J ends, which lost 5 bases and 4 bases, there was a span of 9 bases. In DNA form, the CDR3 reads TGTGCCAGCAGCATCGGGACTTACAATGAGCAGTTCTTC. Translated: CASSIGTYNEQFF.

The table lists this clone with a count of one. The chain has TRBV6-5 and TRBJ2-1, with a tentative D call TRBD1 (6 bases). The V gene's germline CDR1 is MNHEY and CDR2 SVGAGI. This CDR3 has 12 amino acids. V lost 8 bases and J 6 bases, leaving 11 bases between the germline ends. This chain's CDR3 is CASGGRGNEQFF. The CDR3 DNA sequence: TGTGCCAGCGGAGGCAGGGGCAATGAGCAGTTCTTC.

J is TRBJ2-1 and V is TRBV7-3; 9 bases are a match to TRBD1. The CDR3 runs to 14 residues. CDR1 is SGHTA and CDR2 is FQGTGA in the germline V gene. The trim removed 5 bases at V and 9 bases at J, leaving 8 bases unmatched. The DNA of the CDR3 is TGTGCCAGCAGCCCAACGACAGGGGGAGTTGAGCAGTTCTTC. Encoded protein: CASSPTTGGVEQFF. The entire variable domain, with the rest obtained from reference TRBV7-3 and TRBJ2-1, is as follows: GAGVSQTPSNKVTEKGKYVELRCDPISGHTALYWYRQSLGQGPEFLIYFQGTGAADDSGLPNDRFFAVRPEGSVSTLKIQRTERGDSAVYLCASSPTTGGVEQFFGPGTRLTVL.

CDR3 nucleotide sequence: TGTGCCTGCTGTGGACAGGGCAATCAGCCCCAGCATTTT. Protein: CACCGQGNQPQHF. The chain recombines TRBV30 with TRBJ1-5, with 7 bases aligning to TRBD1. J gave up 2 bases and V 6 bases, and 4 bases lay outside the gene matches. Germline V gives CDR1 GTSNPN, CDR2 SVGIG (reference sequence). This CDR3 region has 13 residues.

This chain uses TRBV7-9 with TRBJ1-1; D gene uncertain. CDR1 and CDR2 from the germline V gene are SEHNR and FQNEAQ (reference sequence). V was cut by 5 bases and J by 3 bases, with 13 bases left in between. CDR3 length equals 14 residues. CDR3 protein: CASSPGLIDTEAFF. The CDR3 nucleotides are TGTGCCAGCAGCCCCGGTTTGATAGACACTGAAGCTTTCTTT.

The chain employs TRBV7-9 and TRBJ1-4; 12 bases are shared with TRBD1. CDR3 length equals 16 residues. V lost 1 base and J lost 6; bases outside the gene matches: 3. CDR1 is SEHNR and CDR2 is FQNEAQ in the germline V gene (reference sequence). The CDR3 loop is CASSLGDRGRDEKLFF. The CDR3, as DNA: TGTGCCAGCAGCTTAGGGGACAGGGGGCGAGATGAAAAACTGTTTTTT. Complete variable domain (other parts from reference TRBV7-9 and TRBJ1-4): DTGVSQNPRHKITKRGQNVTFRCDPISEHNRLYWYRQTLGQGPEFLTYFQNEAQLEKSRLLSDRFSAERPKGSFSTLEIQRTEQGDSAMYLCASSLGDRGRDEKLFFGSGTQLSVL.

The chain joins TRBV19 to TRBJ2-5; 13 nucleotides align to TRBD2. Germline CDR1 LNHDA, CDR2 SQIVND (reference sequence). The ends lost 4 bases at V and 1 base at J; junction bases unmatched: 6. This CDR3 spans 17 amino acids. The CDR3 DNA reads TGTGCCAGTAGTACCTGGACTAGCGGGAGTTTCCAAGAGACCCAGTACTTC. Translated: CASSTWTSGSFQETQYF. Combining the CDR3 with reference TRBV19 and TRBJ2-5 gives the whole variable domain DGGITQSPKYLFRKEGQNVTLSCEQNLNHDAMYWYRQDPGQGLRLIYYSQIVNDFQKGDIAEGYSVSREKKESFPLTVTSAQKNPTAFYLCASSTWTSGSFQETQYFGPGTRLLVL.

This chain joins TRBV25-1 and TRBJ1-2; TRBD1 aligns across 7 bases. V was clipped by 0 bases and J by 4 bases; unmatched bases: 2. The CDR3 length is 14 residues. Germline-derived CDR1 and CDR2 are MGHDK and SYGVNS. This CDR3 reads CASSEYPGGYGYTF. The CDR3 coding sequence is TGTGCCAGCAGTGAATACCCAGGGGGCTATGGCTACACCTTC.

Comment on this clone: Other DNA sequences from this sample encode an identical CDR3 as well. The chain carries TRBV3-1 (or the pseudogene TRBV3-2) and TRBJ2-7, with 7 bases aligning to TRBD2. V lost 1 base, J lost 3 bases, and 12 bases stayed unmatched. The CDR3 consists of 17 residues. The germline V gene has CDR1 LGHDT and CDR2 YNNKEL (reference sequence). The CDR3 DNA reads TGTGCCAGCAGCCAAGTCCTGCGGGAGAGGAGGTTCTACGAGCAGTACTTC. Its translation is CASSQVLRERRFYEQYF.

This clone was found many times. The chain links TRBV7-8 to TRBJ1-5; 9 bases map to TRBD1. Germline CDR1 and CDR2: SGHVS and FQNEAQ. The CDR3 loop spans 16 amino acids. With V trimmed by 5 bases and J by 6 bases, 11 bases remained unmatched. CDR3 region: CASSRYRGRIGQPQHF. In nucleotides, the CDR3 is TGTGCCAGCAGCCGGTACAGGGGGCGGATCGGTCAGCCCCAGCATTTT.

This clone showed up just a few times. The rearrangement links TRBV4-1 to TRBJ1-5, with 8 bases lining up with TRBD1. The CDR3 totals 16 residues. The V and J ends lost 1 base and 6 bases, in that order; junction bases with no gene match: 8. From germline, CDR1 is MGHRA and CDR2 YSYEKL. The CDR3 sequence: CASSQGWVRGPQPQHF. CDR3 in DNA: TGCGCCAGCAGCCAAGGTTGGGTCAGGGGGCCTCAGCCCCAGCATTTT.

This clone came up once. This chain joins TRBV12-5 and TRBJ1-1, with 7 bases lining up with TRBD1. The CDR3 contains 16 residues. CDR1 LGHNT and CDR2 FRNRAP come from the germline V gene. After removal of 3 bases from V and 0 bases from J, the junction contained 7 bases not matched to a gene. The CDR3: CASGFTMTGLNTEAFF. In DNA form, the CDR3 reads TGTGCTAGTGGTTTTACCATGACAGGGCTGAACACTGAAGCTTTCTTT.

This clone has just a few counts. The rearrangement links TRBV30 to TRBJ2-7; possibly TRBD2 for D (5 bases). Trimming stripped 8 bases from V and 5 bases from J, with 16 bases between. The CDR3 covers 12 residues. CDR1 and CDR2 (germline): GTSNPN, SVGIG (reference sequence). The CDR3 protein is CALGELGNEQYF. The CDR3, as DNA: TGTGCCCTGGGAGAGCTAGGTAACGAGCAGTACTTC.